What follows are 31 T cell receptor beta chains derived from one specimen sequenced in a study of shared clonotypes between healthy human individuals. Generated by immunoSEQ multiplex PCR, the TCRdb table keeps only in-frame clones and is missing some. The sample lists about 680,000 clones, about 90% occurring once. Terminally differentiated effector memory CD45RA+ cells were excluded by CCR7 positive selection of CD45RO-negative cells. The specimen sequenced was naive CD8+ T cells sorted from blood. These receptors originate from a man aged 30 to 39 in good health.

The genes are TRBV7-9 and TRBJ2-1; no firm D call. Trimming took off 5 bases at V and 3 bases at J, with 26 bases between the two ends. Germline CDR1 and CDR2: SEHNR and FQNEAQ (reference sequence). This CDR3 has 19 amino acids. Here the CDR3 reads CASSPKGPPKARNYNEQFF. Here the CDR3 DNA reads TGTGCCAGCAGCCCGAAAGGACCCCCAAAAGCCCGGAACTACAATGAGCAGTTCTTC.

The CDR3 coding sequence is TGTGCCAGCAGCTTACTAGCCTGGGGGAATGAGCAGTTCTTC. This translates into CASSLLAWGNEQFF. The rearrangement uses TRBV7-9 and TRBJ2-1; D is perhaps TRBD1 or TRBD2 (5 bases each). Germline V gives CDR1 SEHNR, CDR2 FQNEAQ (reference sequence). This CDR3 spans 14 amino acids. Deletions cut 2 bases from V and 7 bases from J, with 12 bases between.

The chain recombines TRBV19 with TRBJ1-2; 12 positions match TRBD1. The CDR3 sequence is 13 residues long. Losses at the gene ends were 10 bases for V and 7 bases for J; bases not matched to a gene: 7. Germline assignment: CDR1 LNHDA and CDR2 SQIVND (reference sequence). CDR3 residues: CAIRDRGPLGYTF. Written as DNA, the CDR3 is TGTGCCATCAGGGACAGGGGGCCTCTTGGCTACACCTTC.

The rearrangement uses TRBV28 and TRBJ2-7; maybe TRBD1 (6 bases). V shed 1 base and J shed 4 bases, with 11 bases lying between them. This CDR3 spans 14 amino acids. In germline, CDR1 is MDHEN, CDR2 SYDVKM. In nucleotides, the CDR3 is TGTGCCAGCAGTTTATATAGGACAGTATACGAGCAGTACTTC. This translates into CASSLYRTVYEQYF.

The genes are TRBV11-2 and TRBJ2-3, with 9 bases identical to TRBD2. The germline CDR1 and CDR2 sequences are SGHAT and FQNNGV. The CDR3 loop spans 18 amino acids. J lost 2 bases, V lost 5 bases, and 14 bases had no gene match. The DNA for the CDR3 is TGTGCCAGCAGCCCGTCGGCACGAGCGGGAGGACCCACAGATACGCAGTATTTT. It translates to CASSPSARAGGPTDTQYF.

The chain is built from TRBV7-8 and TRBJ1-5; no clear D. This CDR3 contains 19 residues. The germline gives CDR1 SGHVS, CDR2 FQNEAQ. The V end was cut by 0 bases, the J end by 1 base, with 19 bases between. The CDR3 protein is CASSLAPNPGRLSNQPQHF. The CDR3 DNA sequence: TGTGCCAGCAGCTTAGCACCGAACCCTGGGAGACTCAGCAATCAGCCCCAGCATTTT.

The chain couples TRBV15 to TRBJ2-1; tentative D call: TRBD2 (6 bases). The V and J ends lost 3 bases and 9 bases respectively, with 15 bases between them. Germline V gene data show CDR1 as LNHNV and CDR2 as YYDKDF (reference sequence). The CDR3 is made up of 14 amino acids. The CDR3 is CATSRGLQDREQFF. DNA of the CDR3: TGTGCCACCAGCAGGGGACTGCAGGATCGTGAGCAGTTCTTC. Using reference TRBV15 and TRBJ2-1 for the parts outside the CDR3, the full variable domain is DAMVIQNPRYQVTQFGKPVTLSCSQTLNHNVMYWYQQKSSQAPKLLFHYYDKDFNNEADTPDNFQSRRPNTSFCFLDIRSPGLGDTAMYLCATSRGLQDREQFFGPGTRLTVL.

This clone has just one count. This chain links TRBV29-1 with TRBJ2-3; TRBD2 might be the D (6 bases). The CDR3 is 14 amino acids. V lost 6 bases to trimming and J lost 4 bases, with 17 bases between them. Germline loops: CDR1 SQVTM, CDR2 ANQGSEA. The CDR3 spells CSVLSGGVADTQYF. The DNA for the CDR3 is TGCAGCGTCCTTAGCGGTGGGGTGGCAGATACGCAGTATTTT.

V gene TRBV7-6 combines with J gene TRBJ2-7; the D gene is possibly TRBD2 (6 bases). Germline V gene data show CDR1 as SGHVS and CDR2 as FNYEAQ. The ends were cut back, 4 bases at V and 2 bases at J, with 18 bases in the middle. The CDR3 spans 16 residues. The CDR3 protein is CASSSGGTQSPYEQYF. CDR3 DNA sequence: TGTGCCAGCAGCTCTGGGGGGACTCAGTCCCCCTACGAGCAGTACTTC. The complete variable domain, with remaining parts taken from reference TRBV7-6 and TRBJ2-7, reads GAGVSQSPRYKVTKRGQDVALRCDPISGHVSLYWYRQALGQGPEFLTYFNYEAQQDKSGLPNDRFSAERPEGSISTLTIQRTEQRDSAMYRCASSSGGTQSPYEQYFGPGTRLTVT.

The rearrangement joins TRBV23-1 to TRBJ1-5; 8 nucleotides line up with TRBD1. TRBV23-1 has ORF status, its function being uncertain. This CDR3 spans 18 amino acids. Losses at the gene ends were 4 bases for V and 4 bases for J; bases not matched to a gene: 15. The CDR3 nucleotides read TGCGCCAGCAGTCCCCCGGGGTGTGGGACAGGAACTAATCAGCCCCAGCATTTT. This sequence encodes CASSPPGCGTGTNQPQHF.

This clone was detected only once. The genes are TRBV29-1 and TRBJ2-2; 15 nucleotides agree with TRBD2. The germline gives CDR1 SQVTM, CDR2 ANQGSEA. V was clipped by 1 base and J by 7 bases; unmatched bases: 7. The CDR3 length is 17 residues. The CDR3 sequence is CSVEARTSGRAIGELFF. In DNA, the CDR3 is TGCAGCGTTGAAGCCAGGACTAGCGGGAGGGCCATCGGGGAGCTGTTTTTT.

The chain recombines TRBV2 with TRBJ2-4; TRBD2 agrees at 7 bases. The germline CDR1 and CDR2 sequences are SNHLY and FYNNEI. The ends lost 2 bases at V and 3 bases at J; junction bases unmatched: 7. CDR3 size: 16 residues. This chain's CDR3 is CASSEMVAGVKNIQYF. CDR3 sequence (DNA): TGTGCCAGCAGTGAAATGGTAGCGGGCGTCAAAAACATTCAGTACTTC.

This chain links TRBV5-1 with TRBJ2-7; the match to TRBD1 covers 7 bases. Germline V gives CDR1 SGHRS, CDR2 YFSETQ. The CDR3 is 13 amino acids. J gave up 6 bases and V 5 bases, and 8 bases lay outside the gene matches. The DNA of the CDR3 is TGCGCCAGCAGTTTGACAGGGCTGAGCGAGCAGTACTTC. It yields the protein CASSLTGLSEQYF.

This chain uses TRBV11-2 with TRBJ1-1; tentative D call: TRBD1 (5 bases). The CDR3 is 12 residues long. Germline V gene lookup returns CDR1 SGHAT and CDR2 FQNNGV. V dropped 5 bases and J dropped 6 bases, with 10 bases sitting between them. The CDR3 nucleotides are TGTGCCAGCAGCCTAAGACAGTCTGAAGCTTTCTTT. Translating gives CASSLRQSEAFF. The full variable domain, rest sourced from reference TRBV11-2 and TRBJ1-1, is EAGVAQSPRYKIIEKRQSVAFWCNPISGHATLYWYQQILGQGPKLLIQFQNNGVVDDSQLPKDRFSAERLKGVDSTLKIQPAKLEDSAVYLCASSLRQSEAFFGQGTRLTVV.

The chain recombines TRBV7-7 with TRBJ1-1; D remains ambiguous. V was trimmed by 8 bases and J by 3 bases, leaving 13 bases between them. Germline CDR1 SSHAT, CDR2 FNYEAQ (reference sequence). The CDR3 extends over 13 amino acids. The CDR3 nucleotides read TGTGCCAGCTTCCCTATCGGGGACACTGAAGCTTTCTTT. Its translation is CASFPIGDTEAFF.

V usage is TRBV14 and J usage is TRBJ2-1, with D possibly matching TRBD2 (6 bases). Germline values: CDR1 SGHDN, CDR2 FVKESK. V was trimmed by 1 base and J by 9 bases, leaving 16 bases between them. The CDR3 covers 15 residues. The CDR3 here is CASSQATTRVSEQFF. The CDR3, as DNA: TGTGCCAGCAGCCAAGCAACGACTAGGGTCTCTGAGCAGTTCTTC.

The V and J genes are TRBV4-1 and TRBJ2-1; TRBD2 might be the D (6 bases). From germline, CDR1 is MGHRA and CDR2 YSYEKL. V was cut by 3 bases and J by 14 bases, with 17 bases left in between. This CDR3 has 13 amino acids. The CDR3 DNA is TGCGCCAGCAGCCACACCATTGGGGGGTGGGAGTTCTTC. Amino acids: CASSHTIGGWEFF.

The V call is TRBV11-2, the J call TRBJ1-3; TRBD1 matches at 8 bases. The CDR3 totals 18 residues. The germline V gene encodes CDR1 SGHAT and CDR2 FQNNGV. V shed 4 bases, J shed 1 base, and the junction held 12 bases outside the gene matches. CDR3 sequence (DNA): TGTGCCAGCAGCTCCCAGGGGGCAGGGACGTATTCTGGAAACACCATATATTTT. It encodes CASSSQGAGTYSGNTIYF.

The chain is built from TRBV5-4 and TRBJ1-1, with 8 bases identical to TRBD1. V dropped 3 bases and J dropped 3; count of bases not matched to a gene: 10. The CDR3 spans 16 residues. Germline V gene data show CDR1 as SGHNT and CDR2 as YYREEE (reference sequence). In DNA form, the CDR3 reads TGTGCCAGCAGCTCGGATTCAGGGGGCGCGGACACTGAAGCTTTCTTT. It specifies CASSSDSGGADTEAFF.

V gene TRBV11-2 combines with J gene TRBJ2-1, with 7 bases lining up with TRBD1. With 6 bases clipped from V and 7 bases from J, the junction kept 6 bases outside the gene matches. Germline V gene data show CDR1 as SGHAT and CDR2 as FQNNGV. The CDR3 covers 13 residues. The CDR3 DNA reads TGTGCCAGCAGAGGTACAGGGGTGAATGAGCAGTTCTTC. As protein: CASRGTGVNEQFF.

This chain uses TRBV6-4 with TRBJ2-7; D is perhaps TRBD2 (6 bases). The V gene lost 5 bases and the J gene lost 4 bases, with 18 bases spanning the gap. The CDR3 loop spans 15 amino acids. The germline gives CDR1 MRHNA, CDR2 SNTAGT. The DNA for the CDR3 is TGTGCCAGCAGTCCTATGCCGGGAGTTTGGTACGAGCAGTACTTC. It translates to CASSPMPGVWYEQYF.

The chain uses TRBV2 and TRBJ1-4; D is undetermined. Germline V gene lookup returns CDR1 SNHLY and CDR2 FYNNEI. The ends were cut back, 1 base at V and 0 bases at J, with 6 bases in the middle. This CDR3 contains 15 residues. The CDR3 nucleotides are TGTGCCAGCAGTGAAGGGAAAGCAACTAATGAAAAACTGTTTTTT. Its protein is CASSEGKATNEKLFF.

About this clone itself: The sample contains more than one DNA sequence encoding this CDR3. This chain joins TRBV12-5 and TRBJ1-1; TRBD1 matches at 8 bases. V gave up 5 bases and J gave up 1 base; unmatched junction bases: 3. Germline loops: CDR1 LGHNT, CDR2 FRNRAP. The CDR3 runs 14 residues. The CDR3 DNA reads as TGTGCTAGTGGTCTTGACAGGGGGAACACTGAAGCTTTCTTT. This translates into CASGLDRGNTEAFF.

The chain has TRBV19 and TRBJ1-1; TRBD1 matches at 7 bases. V was pared by 4 bases and J by 4 bases, with 9 bases of the junction left unmatched. From germline, CDR1 is LNHDA and CDR2 SQIVND (reference sequence). The CDR3 spans 15 residues. The CDR3 DNA sequence: TGTGCCAGTAGTACGACCCGACAGGGCGTCACTGAAGCTTTCTTT. Protein: CASSTTRQGVTEAFF.

The DNA for the CDR3 is TGCGCCAGCAGCCAAGGATACAGGGGTGATGAAAAACTGTTTTTT. It encodes CASSQGYRGDEKLFF. The chain links TRBV4-3 to TRBJ1-4, with 7 bases fitting TRBD1. V was pared by 1 base and J by 6 bases, with 5 bases of the junction left unmatched. The germline V gene has CDR1 LGHNA and CDR2 YSLEER. This CDR3 is 15 amino acids long.

This chain links TRBV27 with TRBJ2-5; D tentatively fits TRBD1 or TRBD2 (5 bases each). The CDR3 is 16 residues long. Germline CDR1 and CDR2: MNHEY and SMNVEV (reference sequence). Trimming shortened V by 4 bases and J by 2 bases, and 17 bases separated the two germline ends. The CDR3: CASSSGAPEIQETQYF. In nucleotides, the CDR3 is TGTGCCAGCAGTTCCGGGGCCCCAGAGATACAAGAGACCCAGTACTTC.

V is TRBV9 and J is TRBJ2-1, with no clear D. This CDR3 region has 16 residues. V shed 0 bases and J shed 1 base, with 11 bases lying between them. Per the germline V gene, CDR1 is SGDLS and CDR2 is YYNGEE. The CDR3 sequence is CASSVGTVGSYNEQFF. CDR3 DNA sequence: TGTGCCAGCAGCGTAGGGACCGTCGGGTCCTACAATGAGCAGTTCTTC.

CDR3: CASSLGTGANTDTQYF. For the CDR3, the DNA is TGTGCCAGCAGCTTAGGGACAGGGGCGAACACAGATACGCAGTATTTT. This chain uses TRBV11-2 with TRBJ2-3; 9 positions agree with TRBD1. Germline CDR1 is SGHAT and CDR2 is FQNNGV. This CDR3 spans 16 amino acids. V lost 1 base and J lost 2; bases outside the gene matches: 4.

The V and J genes are TRBV27 and TRBJ2-5, with D uncertain. V lost 9 bases and J lost 2, with 13 bases in between. This CDR3 has 13 amino acids. CDR1 is MNHEY and CDR2 is SMNVEV in the germline V gene (reference sequence). The CDR3 DNA sequence: TGTGCCAGTCGGCGGAGCCCTCAAGAGACCCAGTACTTC. Protein: CASRRSPQETQYF.

The chain carries TRBV7-2 and TRBJ2-7; 13 bases align to TRBD2. With 2 bases clipped from V and 3 bases from J, the junction kept 7 bases outside the gene matches. The CDR3 has 17 residues. Per germline, CDR1 SGHTA and CDR2 FQGNSA. In DNA form, the CDR3 reads TGTGCCAGCAGCTTACGACGGACTAGCGGGAGTGACTACGAGCAGTACTTC. Protein: CASSLRRTSGSDYEQYF.

This clone was detected only a few times. The sample has other DNA sequences that encode this CDR3 too. This sequence joins TRBV2 and TRBJ2-2; D is unresolved. V gave up 6 bases and J gave up 7 bases, with 3 bases separating them. Germline CDR1 is SNHLY and CDR2 is FYNNEI. This CDR3 has 10 residues. The CDR3 sequence: CASRVGELFF. The CDR3 DNA reads TGTGCCAGCAGGGTCGGGGAGCTGTTTTTT.